This T cell receptor (beta chain) comes out of a study of shared clonotypes between healthy human individuals. Study observations and caveats: Naive subsets usually exceeded memory subsets in estimated richness. Non-shared clonotypes had lower generation probabilities than those shared by all four donors. Rarefaction revealed incomplete sorted-subset sequencing despite large depth.

Libraries were prepared by immunoSEQ multiplex PCR; TCRdb keeps only in-frame clonotypes and omits some of them. Here the sample spans some 2,500,000 clones, more than 85% being singletons. This clone came up once. Its specificity is not known. Material: naive CD4+ T cells from PBMCs. Subset specified: CD45RA+ positively selected. This clonotype originated in a man aged 18 to 30 in good health. Some clones in this sample may be carry-over from other donors' samples.

CDR3 loop: CASSQDGQGVQPQHF. The DNA for the CDR3 is TGCGCCAGCAGCCAAGATGGACAGGGAGTTCAGCCCCAGCATTTT. The V gene is TRBV4-1, the J gene TRBJ1-5; 8 nucleotides match TRBD1. Germline CDR1 is MGHRA and CDR2 is YSYEKL. V was pared by 0 bases and J by 6 bases, with 4 bases of the junction left unmatched. This CDR3 spans 15 amino acids.